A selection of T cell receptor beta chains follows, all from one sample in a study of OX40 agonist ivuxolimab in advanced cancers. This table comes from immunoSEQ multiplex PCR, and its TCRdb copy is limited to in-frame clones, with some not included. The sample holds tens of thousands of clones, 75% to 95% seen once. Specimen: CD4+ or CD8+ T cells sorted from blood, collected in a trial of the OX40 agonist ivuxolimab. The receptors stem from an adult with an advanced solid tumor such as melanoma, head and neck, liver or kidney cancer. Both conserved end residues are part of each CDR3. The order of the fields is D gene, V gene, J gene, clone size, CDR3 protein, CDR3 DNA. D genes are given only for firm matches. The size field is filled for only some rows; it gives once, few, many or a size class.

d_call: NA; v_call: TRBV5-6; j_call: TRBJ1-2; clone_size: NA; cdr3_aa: CASSLSPNYGYTF; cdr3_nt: TGTGCCAGCAGCTTGTCCCCTAACTATGGCTACACCTTC
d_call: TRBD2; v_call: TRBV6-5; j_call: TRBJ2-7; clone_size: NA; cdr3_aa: CASSYSSSGSYEQYF; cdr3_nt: TGTGCCAGCAGTTACTCCTCTAGCGGGAGCTACGAGCAGTACTTC
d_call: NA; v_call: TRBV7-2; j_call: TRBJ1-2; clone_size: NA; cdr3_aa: CASSWKSSSHGYTF; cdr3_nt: TGTGCCAGCAGCTGGAAGAGCTCCTCCCATGGCTACACCTTC
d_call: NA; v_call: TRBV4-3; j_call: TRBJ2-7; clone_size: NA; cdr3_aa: CASSPGLYYEQYF; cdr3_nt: TGCGCCAGCAGCCCGGGACTTTACTACGAGCAGTACTTC
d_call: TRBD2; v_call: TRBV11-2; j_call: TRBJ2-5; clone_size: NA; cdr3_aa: CASSPAGTQYF; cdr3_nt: TGTGCCAGCAGCCCAGCGGGAACCCAGTACTTC
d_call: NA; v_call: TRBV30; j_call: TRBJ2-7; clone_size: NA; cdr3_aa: CAWSVRLQPGLTSYEQYF; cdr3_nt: TGTGCCTGGAGTGTAAGACTCCAGCCGGGACTTACATCCTACGAGCAGTACTTC
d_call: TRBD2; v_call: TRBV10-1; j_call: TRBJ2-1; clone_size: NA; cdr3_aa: CASSAGTTISYNEQFF; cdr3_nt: TGCGCCAGCAGTGCCGGGACTACCATCTCCTACAATGAGCAGTTCTTC
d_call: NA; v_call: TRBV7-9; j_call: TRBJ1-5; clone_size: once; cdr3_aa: CASSRTGSSNQPQHF; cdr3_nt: TGTGCCAGCAGCCGAACGGGTTCTAGCAATCAGCCCCAGCATTTT
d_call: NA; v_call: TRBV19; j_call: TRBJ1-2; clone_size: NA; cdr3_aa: CASSIRGREGKEDGYTF; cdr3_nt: TGTGCCAGTAGTATAAGAGGCCGCGAGGGAAAGGAGGATGGCTACACCTTC
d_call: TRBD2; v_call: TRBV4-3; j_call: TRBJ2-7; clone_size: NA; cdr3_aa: CASSQEAVTSGSYEQYF; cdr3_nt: TGCGCCAGCAGCCAAGAAGCAGTAACTAGCGGGAGCTACGAGCAGTACTTC
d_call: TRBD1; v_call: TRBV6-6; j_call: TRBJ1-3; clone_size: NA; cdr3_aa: CASSAGDSSGNTIYF; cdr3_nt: TGTGCCAGCAGCGCGGGGGACAGCTCTGGAAACACCATATATTTT
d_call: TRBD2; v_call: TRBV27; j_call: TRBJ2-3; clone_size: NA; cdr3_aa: CASAIVAGAGDTQYF; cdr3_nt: TGTGCCAGCGCGATTGTAGCGGGAGCGGGGGATACGCAGTATTTT
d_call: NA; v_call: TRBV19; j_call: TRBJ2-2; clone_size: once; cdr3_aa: CASSPAGKVKLFF; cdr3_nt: TGTGCCAGTAGTCCAGCAGGGAAGGTGAAGCTGTTTTTT
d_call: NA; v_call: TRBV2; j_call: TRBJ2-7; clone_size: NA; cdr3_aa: CASSAPWDGMTYEQYF; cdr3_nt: TGTGCCAGCAGCGCACCATGGGACGGGATGACCTACGAGCAGTACTTC
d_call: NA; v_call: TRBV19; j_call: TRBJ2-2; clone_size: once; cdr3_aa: CASSIVFPSANTGELFF; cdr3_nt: TGTGCCAGTAGTATAGTTTTCCCGTCGGCGAACACCGGGGAGCTGTTTTTT
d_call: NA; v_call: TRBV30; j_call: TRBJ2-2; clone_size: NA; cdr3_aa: CAWSVPGELFF; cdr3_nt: TGTGCCTGGAGTGTGCCCGGGGAGCTGTTTTTT
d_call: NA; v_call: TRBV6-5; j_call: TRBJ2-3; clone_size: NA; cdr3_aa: CASSYVSTDTQYF; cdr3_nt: TGTGCCAGCAGTTACGTTAGCACAGATACGCAGTATTTT
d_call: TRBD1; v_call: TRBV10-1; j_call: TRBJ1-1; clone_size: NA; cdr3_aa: CASSETGGANTEAFF; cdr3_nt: TGCGCCAGCAGTGAGACAGGGGGCGCGAACACTGAAGCTTTCTTT
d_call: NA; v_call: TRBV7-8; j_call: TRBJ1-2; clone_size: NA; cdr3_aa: CASSLVRVGTLGTF; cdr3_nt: TGTGCCAGCAGCTTGGTACGAGTAGGGACCCTCGGCACCTTC
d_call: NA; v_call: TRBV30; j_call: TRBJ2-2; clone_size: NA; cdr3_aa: CAWNEGYGVPGELFF; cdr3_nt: TGTGCCTGGAATGAGGGGTACGGGGTTCCCGGGGAGCTGTTTTTT
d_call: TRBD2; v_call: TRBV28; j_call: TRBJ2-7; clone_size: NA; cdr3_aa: CASSLWMSGVSYEQYF; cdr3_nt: TGTGCCAGCAGTTTATGGATGAGCGGGGTCTCCTACGAGCAGTACTTC
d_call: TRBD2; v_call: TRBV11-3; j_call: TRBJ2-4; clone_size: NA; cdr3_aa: CASSLVLAGKNIQYF; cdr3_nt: TGTGCCAGCAGCTTAGTCCTAGCGGGAAAAAACATTCAGTACTTC
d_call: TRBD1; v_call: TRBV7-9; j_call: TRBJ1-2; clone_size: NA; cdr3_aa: CASSLADRGQGGDGYTF; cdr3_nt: TGTGCCAGCAGCTTAGCGGACAGGGGCCAGGGAGGAGACGGCTACACCTTC
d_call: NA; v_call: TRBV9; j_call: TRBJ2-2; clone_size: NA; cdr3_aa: CASSAPGRANTGELFF; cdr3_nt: TGTGCCAGCAGTGCCCCGGGACGAGCGAACACCGGGGAGCTGTTTTTT
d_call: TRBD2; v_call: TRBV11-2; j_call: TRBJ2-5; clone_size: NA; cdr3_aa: CASSLELAGELQETQYF; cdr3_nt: TGTGCCAGCAGCTTAGAACTAGCGGGAGAGCTACAAGAGACCCAGTACTTC
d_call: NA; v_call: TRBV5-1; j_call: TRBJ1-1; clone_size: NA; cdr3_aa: CASSLADYTEAFF; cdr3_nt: TGCGCCAGCAGCTTGGCAGATTACACTGAAGCTTTCTTT
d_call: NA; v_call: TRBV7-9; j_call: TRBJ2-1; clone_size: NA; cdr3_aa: CASELGGPSYNEQFF; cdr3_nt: TGTGCCAGTGAGTTAGGCGGGCCCTCCTACAATGAGCAGTTCTTC
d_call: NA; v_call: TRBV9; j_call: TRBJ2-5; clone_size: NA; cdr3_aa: CASGKTQYF; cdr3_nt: TGTGCCAGCGGGAAGACCCAGTACTTC
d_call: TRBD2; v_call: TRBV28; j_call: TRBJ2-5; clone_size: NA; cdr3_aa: CASTGWREGLSRETQYF; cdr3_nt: TGTGCCAGCACCGGTTGGCGGGAGGGCCTCAGTCGGGAGACCCAGTACTTC
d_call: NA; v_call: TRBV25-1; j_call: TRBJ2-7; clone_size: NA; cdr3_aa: CASSDDSRSSYEQYF; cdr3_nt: TGTGCCAGCAGTGATGACAGCCGGAGCTCCTACGAGCAGTACTTC
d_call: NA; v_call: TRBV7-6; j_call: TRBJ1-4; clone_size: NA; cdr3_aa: CASSPTQLHEKLFF; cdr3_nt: TGTGCCAGCAGCCCCACTCAGCTACATGAAAAACTGTTTTTT
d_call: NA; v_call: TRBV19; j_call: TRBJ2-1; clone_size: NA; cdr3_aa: CASSIKGLGLNEQFF; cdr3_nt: TGTGCCAGTAGTATAAAGGGGCTAGGTCTCAATGAGCAGTTCTTC
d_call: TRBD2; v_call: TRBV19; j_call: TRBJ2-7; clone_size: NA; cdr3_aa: CASSMAGLAGYYEQYF; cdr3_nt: TGTGCCAGTAGTATGGCGGGCCTAGCGGGCTACTACGAGCAGTACTTC
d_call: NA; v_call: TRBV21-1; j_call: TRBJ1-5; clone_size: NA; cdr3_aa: CASSKAGGGECNQPQHF; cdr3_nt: TGTGCCAGCAGCAAAGCGGGAGGGGGAGAGTGCAATCAGCCCCAGCATTTT
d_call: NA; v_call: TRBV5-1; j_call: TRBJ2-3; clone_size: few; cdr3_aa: CASSLDLVDTQYF; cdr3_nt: TGCGCCAGCAGCTTGGATTTGGTAGATACGCAGTATTTT
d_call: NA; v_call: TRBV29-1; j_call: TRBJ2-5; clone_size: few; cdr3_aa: CSGRQIGLETQYF; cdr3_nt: TGCAGCGGTCGACAGATAGGATTGGAGACCCAGTACTTC
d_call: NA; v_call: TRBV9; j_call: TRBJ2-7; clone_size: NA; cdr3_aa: CASSVEGVEQYF; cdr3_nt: TGTGCCAGCAGCGTAGAAGGGGTCGAGCAGTACTTC
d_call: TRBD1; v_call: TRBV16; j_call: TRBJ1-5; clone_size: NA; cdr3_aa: CASSRTGTGDDQPQHF; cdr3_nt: TGTGCCAGCAGCCGAACCGGGACAGGGGATGATCAGCCCCAGCATTTT
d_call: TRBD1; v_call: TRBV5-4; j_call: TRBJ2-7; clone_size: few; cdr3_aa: CASSLDGQDSYEQYF; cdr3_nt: TGTGCCAGCAGCCTGGACGGACAGGACTCCTACGAGCAGTACTTC
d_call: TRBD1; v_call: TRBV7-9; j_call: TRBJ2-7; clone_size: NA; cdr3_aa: CASSTQTGVEQYF; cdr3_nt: TGTGCCAGCAGCACACAGACAGGGGTCGAGCAGTACTTC
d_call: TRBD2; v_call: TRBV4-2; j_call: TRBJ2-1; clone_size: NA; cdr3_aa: CASSPLIAGGSYNEQFF; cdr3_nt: TGTGCCAGCAGCCCCCTCATAGCGGGTGGCTCCTACAATGAGCAGTTCTTC
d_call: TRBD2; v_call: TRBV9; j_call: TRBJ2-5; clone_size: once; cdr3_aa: CASSNQGGVAGKGVGETQYF; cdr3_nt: TGTGCCAGCAGTAATCAGGGTGGGGTAGCGGGAAAGGGAGTAGGGGAGACCCAGTACTTC
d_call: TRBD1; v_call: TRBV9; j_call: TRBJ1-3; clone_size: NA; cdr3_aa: CASSGGQATRNTIYF; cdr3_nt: TGTGCCAGCAGCGGGGGACAGGCGACGAGAAACACCATATATTTT
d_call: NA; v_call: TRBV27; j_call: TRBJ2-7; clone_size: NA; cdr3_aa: CASSSGPSYEQYF; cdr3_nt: TGTGCCAGCAGTTCGGGTCCTTCCTACGAGCAGTACTTC
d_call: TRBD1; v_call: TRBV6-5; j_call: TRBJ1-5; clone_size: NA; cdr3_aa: CASSYSGTGKAQHF; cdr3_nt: TGTGCCAGCAGTTACTCGGGGACAGGCAAAGCCCAGCATTTT
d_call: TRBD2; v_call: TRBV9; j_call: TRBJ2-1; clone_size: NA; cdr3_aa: CASSVGLAGSYNEQFF; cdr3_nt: TGTGCCAGCAGCGTAGGCCTAGCGGGATCCTACAATGAGCAGTTCTTC
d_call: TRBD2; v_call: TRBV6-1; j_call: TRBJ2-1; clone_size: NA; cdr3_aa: CASSETRLAGVDEQFF; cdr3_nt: TGTGCCAGCAGTGAGACACGACTAGCGGGAGTCGATGAGCAGTTCTTC
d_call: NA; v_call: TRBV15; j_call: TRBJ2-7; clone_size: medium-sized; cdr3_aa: CATSELANEQYF; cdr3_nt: TGTGCCACCTCGGAGCTAGCAAATGAGCAGTACTTC
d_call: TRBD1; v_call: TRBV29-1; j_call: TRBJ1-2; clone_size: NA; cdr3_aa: CSVVDRGYTF; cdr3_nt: TGCAGCGTTGTGGACAGGGGCTACACCTTC
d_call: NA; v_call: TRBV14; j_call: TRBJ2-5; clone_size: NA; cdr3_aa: CASSPGLPETQYF; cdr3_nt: TGTGCCAGCAGCCCGGGACTTCCAGAGACCCAGTACTTC
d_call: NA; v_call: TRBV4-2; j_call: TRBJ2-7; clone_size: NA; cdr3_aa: CASSQTGTWGYEQYF; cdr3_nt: TGTGCCAGCAGCCAAACCGGGACATGGGGTTACGAGCAGTACTTC